This T cell receptor (beta chain) was recorded in a study of blood T cell repertoires in COVID-19. As for the study in general: The United States, Italy and Spain provided the acute and convalescent COVID-19 samples. Sample material is recorded as cDNA or gDNA derived from T cells, B-cell-depleted T cells, or PBMCs.

As processed by the authors: Cell counts per sample came from amplifying reference gene primers. TCRdb keeps only in-frame clones here, not all; method: immunoSEQ multiplex PCR. V and J calls and clone size follow that table, whereas D and trimming were derived from the DNA. The sample yields some 80,000 clones, more than 65% seen once. Sequences were obtained from peripheral blood. The clonotype comes from a woman of 80 years or more with active or convalescent COVID-19.

The CDR3 DNA reads as TGTGCCAGCAGCCGTGCAGAAAACACCATATATTTT. Its translation is CASSRAENTIYF. The chain has TRBV7-8 and TRBJ1-3; D uncertain. The CDR3 is 12 amino acids. CDR1 SGHVS and CDR2 FQNEAQ come from the germline V gene. Trimming took off 5 bases at V and 6 bases at J, with 8 bases between the two ends.